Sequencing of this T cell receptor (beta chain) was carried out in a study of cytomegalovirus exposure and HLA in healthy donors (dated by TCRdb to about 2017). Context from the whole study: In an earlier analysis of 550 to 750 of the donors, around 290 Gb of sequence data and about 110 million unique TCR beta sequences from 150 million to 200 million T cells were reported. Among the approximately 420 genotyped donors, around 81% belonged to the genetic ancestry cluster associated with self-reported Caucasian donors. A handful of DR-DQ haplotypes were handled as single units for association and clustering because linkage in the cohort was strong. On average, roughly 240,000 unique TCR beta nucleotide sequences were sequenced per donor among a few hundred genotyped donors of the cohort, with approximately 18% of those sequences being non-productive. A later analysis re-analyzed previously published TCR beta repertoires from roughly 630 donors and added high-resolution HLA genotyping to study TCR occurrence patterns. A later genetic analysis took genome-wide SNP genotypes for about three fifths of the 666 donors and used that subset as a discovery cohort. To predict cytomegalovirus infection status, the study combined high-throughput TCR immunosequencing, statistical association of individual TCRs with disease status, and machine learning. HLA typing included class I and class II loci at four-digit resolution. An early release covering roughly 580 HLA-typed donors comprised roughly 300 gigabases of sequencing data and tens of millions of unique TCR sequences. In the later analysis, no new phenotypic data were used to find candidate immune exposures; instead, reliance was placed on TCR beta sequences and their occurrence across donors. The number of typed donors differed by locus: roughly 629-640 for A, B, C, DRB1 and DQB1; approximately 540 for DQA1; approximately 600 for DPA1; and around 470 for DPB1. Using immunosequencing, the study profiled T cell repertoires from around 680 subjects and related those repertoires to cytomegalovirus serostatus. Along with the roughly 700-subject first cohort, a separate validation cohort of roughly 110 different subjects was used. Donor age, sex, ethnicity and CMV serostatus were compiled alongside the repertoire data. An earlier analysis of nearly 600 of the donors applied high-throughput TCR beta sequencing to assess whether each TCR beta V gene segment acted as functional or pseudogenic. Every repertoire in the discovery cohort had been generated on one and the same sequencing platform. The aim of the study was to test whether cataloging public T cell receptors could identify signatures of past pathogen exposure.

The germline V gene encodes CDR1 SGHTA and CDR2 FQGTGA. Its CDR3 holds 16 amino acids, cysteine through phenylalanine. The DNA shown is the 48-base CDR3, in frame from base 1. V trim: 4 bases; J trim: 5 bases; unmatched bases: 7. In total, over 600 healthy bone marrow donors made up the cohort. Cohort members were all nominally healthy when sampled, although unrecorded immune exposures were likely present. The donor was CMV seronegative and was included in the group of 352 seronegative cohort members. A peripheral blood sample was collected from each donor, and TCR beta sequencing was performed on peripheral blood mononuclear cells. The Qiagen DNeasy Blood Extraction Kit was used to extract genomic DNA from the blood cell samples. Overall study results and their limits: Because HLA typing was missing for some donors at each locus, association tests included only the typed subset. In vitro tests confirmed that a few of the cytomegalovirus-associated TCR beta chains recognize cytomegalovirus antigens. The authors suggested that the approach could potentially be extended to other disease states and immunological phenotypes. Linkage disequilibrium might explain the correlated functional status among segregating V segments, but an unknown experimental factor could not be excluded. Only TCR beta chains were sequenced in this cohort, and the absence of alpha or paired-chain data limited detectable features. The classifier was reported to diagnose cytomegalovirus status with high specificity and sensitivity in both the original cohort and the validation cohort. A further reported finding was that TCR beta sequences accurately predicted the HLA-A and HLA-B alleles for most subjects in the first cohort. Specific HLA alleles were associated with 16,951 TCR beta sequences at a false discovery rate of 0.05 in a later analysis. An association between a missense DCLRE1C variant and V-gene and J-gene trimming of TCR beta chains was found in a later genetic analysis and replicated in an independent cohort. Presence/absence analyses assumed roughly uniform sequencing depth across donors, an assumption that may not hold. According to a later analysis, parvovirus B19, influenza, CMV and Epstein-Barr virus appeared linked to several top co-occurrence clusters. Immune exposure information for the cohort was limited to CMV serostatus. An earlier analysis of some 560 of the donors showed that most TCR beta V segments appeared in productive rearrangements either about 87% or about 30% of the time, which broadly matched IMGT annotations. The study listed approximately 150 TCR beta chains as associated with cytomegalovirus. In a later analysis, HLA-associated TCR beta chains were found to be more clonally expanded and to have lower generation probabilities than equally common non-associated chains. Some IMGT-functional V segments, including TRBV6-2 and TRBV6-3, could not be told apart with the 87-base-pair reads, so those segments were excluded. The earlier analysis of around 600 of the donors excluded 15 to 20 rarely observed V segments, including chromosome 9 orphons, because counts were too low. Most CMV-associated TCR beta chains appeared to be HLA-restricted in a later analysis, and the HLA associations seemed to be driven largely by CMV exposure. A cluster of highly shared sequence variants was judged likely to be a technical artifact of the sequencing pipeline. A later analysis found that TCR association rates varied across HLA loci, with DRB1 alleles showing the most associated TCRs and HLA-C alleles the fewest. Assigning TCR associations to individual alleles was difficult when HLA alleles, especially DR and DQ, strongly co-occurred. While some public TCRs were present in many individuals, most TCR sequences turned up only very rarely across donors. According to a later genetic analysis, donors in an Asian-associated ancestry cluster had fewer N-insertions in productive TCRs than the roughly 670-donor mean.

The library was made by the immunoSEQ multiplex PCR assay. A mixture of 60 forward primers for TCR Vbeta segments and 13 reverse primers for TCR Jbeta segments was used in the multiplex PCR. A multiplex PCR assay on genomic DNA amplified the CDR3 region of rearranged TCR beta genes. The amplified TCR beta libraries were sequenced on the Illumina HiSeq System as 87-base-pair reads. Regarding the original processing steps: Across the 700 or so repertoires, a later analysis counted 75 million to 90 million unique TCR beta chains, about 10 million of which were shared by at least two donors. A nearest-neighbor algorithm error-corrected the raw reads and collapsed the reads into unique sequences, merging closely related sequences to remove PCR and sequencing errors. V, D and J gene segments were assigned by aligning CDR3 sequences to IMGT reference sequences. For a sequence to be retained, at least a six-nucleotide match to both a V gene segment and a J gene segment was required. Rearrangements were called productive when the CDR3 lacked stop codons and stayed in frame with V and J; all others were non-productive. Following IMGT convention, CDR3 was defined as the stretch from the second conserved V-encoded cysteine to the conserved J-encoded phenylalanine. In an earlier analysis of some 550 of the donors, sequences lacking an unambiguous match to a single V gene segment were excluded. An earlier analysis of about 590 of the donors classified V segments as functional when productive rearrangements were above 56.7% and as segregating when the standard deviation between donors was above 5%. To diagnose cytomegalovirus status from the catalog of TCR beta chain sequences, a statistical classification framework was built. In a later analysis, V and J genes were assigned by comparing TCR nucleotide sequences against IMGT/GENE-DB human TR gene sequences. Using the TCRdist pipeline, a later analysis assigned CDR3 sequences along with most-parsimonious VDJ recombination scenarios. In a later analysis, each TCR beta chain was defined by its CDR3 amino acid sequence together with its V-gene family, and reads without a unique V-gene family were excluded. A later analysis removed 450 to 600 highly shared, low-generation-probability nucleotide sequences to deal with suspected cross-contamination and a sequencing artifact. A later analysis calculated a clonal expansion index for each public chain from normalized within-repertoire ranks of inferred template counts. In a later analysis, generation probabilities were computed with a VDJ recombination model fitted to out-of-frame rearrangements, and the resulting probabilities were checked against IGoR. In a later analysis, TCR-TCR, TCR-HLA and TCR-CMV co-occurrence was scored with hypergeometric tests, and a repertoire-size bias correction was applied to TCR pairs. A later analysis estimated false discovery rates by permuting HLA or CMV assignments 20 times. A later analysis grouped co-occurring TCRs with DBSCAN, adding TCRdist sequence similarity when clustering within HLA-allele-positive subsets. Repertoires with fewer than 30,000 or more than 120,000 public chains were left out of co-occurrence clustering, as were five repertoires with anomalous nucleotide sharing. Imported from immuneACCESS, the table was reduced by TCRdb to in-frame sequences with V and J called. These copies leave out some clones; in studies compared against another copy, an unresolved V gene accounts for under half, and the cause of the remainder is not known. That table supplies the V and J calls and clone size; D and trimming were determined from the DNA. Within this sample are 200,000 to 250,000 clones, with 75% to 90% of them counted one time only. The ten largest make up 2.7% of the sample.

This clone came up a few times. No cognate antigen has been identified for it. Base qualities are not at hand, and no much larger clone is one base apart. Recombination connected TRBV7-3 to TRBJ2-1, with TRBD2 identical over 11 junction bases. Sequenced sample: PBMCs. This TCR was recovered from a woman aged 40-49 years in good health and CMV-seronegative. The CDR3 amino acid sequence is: CASSSIAGGSHNEQFF. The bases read TGTGCCAGCAGCTCCATAGCGGGAGGGTCCCACAATGAGCAGTTCTTC.